This entry describes one T cell receptor beta chain. Its antigen remains unidentified. This entry belongs to a study of T cell repertoires in ileal Crohn's disease. Looking at the study overall: Patients had a median roughly 7.9-year disease duration, and less than 45% were active smokers. Postoperative therapy was given to about half: roughly twelve thiopurines, about 19 anti-TNF agents. Points from the study as a whole: Compared with CD4 T cells, sorted CD8 cells carried more expanded clones. All patients with clonality above 26.8% had endoscopic recurrence.

Here immunoSEQ multiplex PCR was the method, and the copy in TCRdb shows in-frame clones only, minus some. The sample has around 15,000 clones, roughly 80% seen once. Germline values: CDR1 MNHEY, CDR2 SVGAGI. Between the trimmed V and J ends, which lost 5 bases and 0 bases, there was a span of 14 bases. This CDR3 has 15 residues. The receptor was derived from an adult with Crohn's disease. V gene TRBV6-5 combines with J gene TRBJ2-7, with TRBD2 as a possible D gene (5 bases). The sample comprised ileal tissue. The DNA of the CDR3 is TGTGCCAGCAGTCGCGGTCCGGGAACCTCCTACGAGCAGTACTTC. This codes for CASSRGPGTSYEQYF.